A selection of T cell receptor beta chains follows, all from one sample in a study of a mutant IDH1 vaccine in newly diagnosed glioma. No cognate antigen is known for these TCRs. TCRdb's table, derived via immunoSEQ multiplex PCR, lists solely in-frame clones and lacks some. Among around 34,000 clones, approximately 50% were seen once, and the ten largest hold 9.5% to 12%. The sample here was PBMCs, taken from a glioma patient whose treatment included an IDH1 peptide vaccine. The receptors originated from a woman aged 18-29 years with glioma. CDR3s include the opening cysteine and the closing phenylalanine or tryptophan. D genes are given only for firm matches. Size values are once, few and many counts, or a class for expanded clones, and some rows have none.

d_gene | j_gene | v_gene | len | abundance | CDR3nt | CDR3aa
NA | TRBJ2-5 | TRBV5-1 | 15 | few | TGCGCCAGCAGCTTGATCAGGGCGCTACAAGAGACCCAGTACTTC | CASSLIRALQETQYF
NA | TRBJ2-1 | TRBV5-1 | 15 | NA | TGCGCCAGCAGCTTGGAGAGTGGGGCTTACAATGAGCAGTTCTTC | CASSLESGAYNEQFF
NA | TRBJ2-3 | TRBV12-5 | 16 | NA | TGTGCTAGTGGCCCCGGGGGGACAGAAAACACAGATACGCAGTATTTT | CASGPGGTENTDTQYF
NA | TRBJ1-1 | TRBV7-2 | 16 | few | TGTGCCAGCAGCCGCTATAGACCTTCCCTGAACACTGAAGCTTTCTTT | CASSRYRPSLNTEAFF
TRBD2 | TRBJ2-3 | TRBV6-5 | 15 | NA | TGTGCCAGCAGGCTGACTAGCCAGGGCACAGATACGCAGTATTTT | CASRLTSQGTDTQYF
NA | TRBJ2-7 | TRBV7-8 | 14 | few | TGTGCCAGCAGGCTACAGGGAAACTCCTACGAGCAGTACTTC | CASRLQGNSYEQYF
NA | TRBJ1-4 | TRBV25-1 | 15 | few | TGTGCCAGCAGTCCAAAGGGGTTAACTAATGAAAAACTGTTTTTT | CASSPKGLTNEKLFF
NA | TRBJ1-6 | TRBV11-3 | 15 | once | TGTGCCAGCAGCTTAAGTTACAGGAATAATTCACCCCTCCACTTT | CASSLSYRNNSPLHF
NA | TRBJ1-2 | TRBV7-2 | 16 | NA | TGTGCCAGCAGCCCGCAACAGGGATTTGCGCCCTATGGCTACACCTTC | CASSPQQGFAPYGYTF
TRBD2 | TRBJ2-2 | TRBV19 | 16 | NA | TGTGCCAGTAGCCCGCGGACTAGTTCGGGCACCGGGGAGCTGTTTTTT | CASSPRTSSGTGELFF
NA | TRBJ2-5 | TRBV7-9 | 14 | NA | TGTGCCAGCAGCTTAGCGGGAGGGGGGGAGACCCAGTACTTC | CASSLAGGGETQYF
NA | TRBJ1-1 | TRBV19 | 14 | NA | TGTGCCAGTAGTATAAGAGGCGGGTACACTGAAGCTTTCTTT | CASSIRGGYTEAFF
TRBD1 | TRBJ2-3 | TRBV10-3 | 14 | NA | TGTGCCATCAGACCTCAGGGGGCCGGAGATACGCAGTATTTT | CAIRPQGAGDTQYF
TRBD2 | TRBJ2-1 | TRBV19 | 13 | NA | TGTGCCAGTAGTATACTAGCGGGAGGTGAGCAGTTCTTC | CASSILAGGEQFF
NA | TRBJ1-1 | TRBV18 | 16 | few | TGTGCCAGCTCACCTACCAAAACCGGGGGGCGAACTGAAGCTTTCTTT | CASSPTKTGGRTEAFF
TRBD1 | TRBJ2-7 | TRBV9 | 13 | NA | TGTGCCAGCAGCCCGCGGACAGGTTATGAGCAGTACTTC | CASSPRTGYEQYF
NA | TRBJ2-6 | TRBV15 | 15 | NA | TGTGCCACCAGCAGAGCACACGCTGGGGCCAACGTCCTGACTTTC | CATSRAHAGANVLTF
NA | TRBJ2-1 | TRBV27 | 19 | few | TGTGCCAGCAGCCCGGGACCGGGGACTCTATCGAGCTCCTACAATGAGCAGTTCTTC | CASSPGPGTLSSSYNEQFF
NA | TRBJ1-4 | TRBV2 | 15 | NA | TGTGCCAGCAGCGCAACGACAGTTATTAATGAAAAACTGTTTTTT | CASSATTVINEKLFF
NA | TRBJ2-1 | TRBV5-6 | 14 | few | TGTGCCAGCGGAGAGCCCGCGGGGCTTCATGAGCAGTTCTTC | CASGEPAGLHEQFF
NA | TRBJ2-7 | TRBV6-5 | 12 | once | TGTGCCAGCAGTGCACGGACGGGCGAGCAGTACTTC | CASSARTGEQYF
TRBD1 | TRBJ1-1 | TRBV18 | 12 | NA | TGTGCCAGCTCACACGACAGGGGTGAAGCTTTCTTT | CASSHDRGEAFF
TRBD1 | TRBJ1-4 | TRBV14 | 16 | NA | TGTGCCAGCAGCCCTAAAATTGGGGACAGCGGCGAAAAACTGTTTTTT | CASSPKIGDSGEKLFF
TRBD1 | TRBJ1-2 | TRBV12-5 | 17 | NA | TGTGCTAGTGGTTTGGAAACAGGGGGCTCCCCTAACTATGGCTACACCTTC | CASGLETGGSPNYGYTF
TRBD1 | TRBJ2-7 | TRBV6-1 | 14 | NA | TGTGCCAGCAGGTTGGGACAGACCTCCTACGAGCAGTACTTC | CASRLGQTSYEQYF
NA | TRBJ1-1 | TRBV2 | 15 | once | TGTGCCAGCAGCCTCGGGATACCAGGCGGGGCTGAAGCTTTCTTT | CASSLGIPGGAEAFF
TRBD2 | TRBJ2-1 | TRBV25-1 | 15 | NA | TGTGCCAGCAGTGCTTCGGGACTAGCGGGGGATGAGCAGTTCTTC | CASSASGLAGDEQFF
NA | TRBJ2-3 | TRBV28 | 15 | few | TGTGCCAGCAGCCCTACTTATCCCTACACAGATACGCAGTATTTT | CASSPTYPYTDTQYF
NA | TRBJ1-4 | TRBV5-8 | 15 | NA | TGTGCCAGCAGCTTGAGGCTTGCAACTAATGAAAAACTGTTTTTT | CASSLRLATNEKLFF
NA | TRBJ2-2 | TRBV19 | 17 | NA | TGTGCCAGTAGTATTGGGGGGGGCGCTTCGAACACCGGGGAGCTGTTTTTT | CASSIGGGASNTGELFF
NA | TRBJ1-6 | TRBV27 | 13 | NA | TGTGCCAGCAGTCCCGGGACAAACCCACCCCTCCACTTT | CASSPGTNPPLHF
TRBD1 | TRBJ2-7 | TRBV19 | 15 | NA | TGTGCCAGTAGTATCACCGGGACAGGATCTTACGAGCAGTACTTC | CASSITGTGSYEQYF
NA | TRBJ2-1 | TRBV6-8 | 17 | NA | TGTGCCAGCAGCCGCCATGTCTGGCAAAGCTCCTACAATGAGCAGTTCTTC | CASSRHVWQSSYNEQFF
NA | TRBJ1-6 | TRBV30 | 14 | few | TGTGCCTGGAGTTTGGAGAACGGGAATTCACCCCTCCACTTT | CAWSLENGNSPLHF
TRBD1 | TRBJ1-4 | TRBV5-6 | 15 | NA | TGTGCCAGCAGCGCAGGACAGGGGCGCTATGAAAAACTGTTTTTT | CASSAGQGRYEKLFF
TRBD1 | TRBJ2-2 | TRBV29-1 | 14 | few | TGCAGCGTTGACCGACAGGGGGGAGGCGGGGAGCTGTTTTTT | CSVDRQGGGGELFF
NA | TRBJ1-3 | TRBV7-2 | 15 | NA | TGTGCCAGCAGCTTCACCTGGGACGTGGGAAACACCATATATTTT | CASSFTWDVGNTIYF
NA | TRBJ2-5 | TRBV7-9 | 16 | NA | TGTGCCAGCAGCCCCCCGTCTAATCCGTACCAAGAGACCCAGTACTTC | CASSPPSNPYQETQYF
NA | TRBJ2-5 | TRBV30 | 12 | NA | TGTGCCTGGAAATCGGACGACGCAGAGCAGTACTTC | CAWKSDDAEQYF
TRBD1 | TRBJ2-7 | TRBV29-1 | 14 | NA | TGCAGCGTTGAAAGTAACAGGGGGCGTGGGGAGCAGTACTTC | CSVESNRGRGEQYF
NA | TRBJ1-1 | TRBV18 | 12 | NA | TGTGCCAGCTCACCACTGGGACCTGAAGCTTTCTTT | CASSPLGPEAFF
NA | TRBJ2-7 | TRBV15 | 15 | once | TGTGCCACCAGCAGAGATAGGTCATCCTTCTACGAGCAGTACTTC | CATSRDRSSFYEQYF
TRBD1 | TRBJ1-5 | TRBV28 | 16 | NA | TGTGCCAGCAGTCATGCTCAGGGGGCCGCCTACCAGCCCCAGCATTTT | CASSHAQGAAYQPQHF
NA | TRBJ2-7 | TRBV4-3 | 16 | NA | TGCGCCAGCAGCCAAGAGAGTTTAGCTAGTTTCCACGAGCAGTACTTC | CASSQESLASFHEQYF
TRBD1 | TRBJ1-4 | TRBV11-3 | 16 | NA | TGTGCCAGCAGCTCATATCGACAGGGCTCTGATGAAAAACTGTTTTTT | CASSSYRQGSDEKLFF
NA | TRBJ2-2 | TRBV9 | 15 | NA | TGTGCCAGCAGCGAAGGCAGTCCCGTCCCCGGGGAGCTGTTTTTT | CASSEGSPVPGELFF
NA | TRBJ1-4 | TRBV10-3 | 13 | few | TGTGCCATCAGTGGGCAGGGTAACGAAAAACTGTTTTTT | CAISGQGNEKLFF